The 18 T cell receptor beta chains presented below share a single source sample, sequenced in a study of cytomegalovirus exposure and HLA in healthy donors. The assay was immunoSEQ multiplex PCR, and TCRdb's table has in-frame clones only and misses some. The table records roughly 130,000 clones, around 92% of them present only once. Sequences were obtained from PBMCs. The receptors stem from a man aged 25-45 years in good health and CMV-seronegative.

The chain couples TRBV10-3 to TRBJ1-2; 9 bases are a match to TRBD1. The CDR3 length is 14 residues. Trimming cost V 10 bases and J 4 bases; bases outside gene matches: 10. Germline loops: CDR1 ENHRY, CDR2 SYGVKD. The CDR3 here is CATSSDRGGYGYTF. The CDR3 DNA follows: TGTGCCACTTCGTCGGACAGGGGTGGCTATGGCTACACCTTC.

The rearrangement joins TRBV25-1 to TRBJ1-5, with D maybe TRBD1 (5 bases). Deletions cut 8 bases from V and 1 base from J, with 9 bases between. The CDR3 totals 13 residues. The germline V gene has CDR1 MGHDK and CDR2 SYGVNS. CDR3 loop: CASRGTSNQPQHF. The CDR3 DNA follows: TGTGCCAGCCGCGGGACGAGCAATCAGCCCCAGCATTTT.

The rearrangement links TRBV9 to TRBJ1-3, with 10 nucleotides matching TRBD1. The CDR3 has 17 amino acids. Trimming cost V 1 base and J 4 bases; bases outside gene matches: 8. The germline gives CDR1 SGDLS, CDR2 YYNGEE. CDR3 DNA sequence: TGTGCCAGCAGCGTAAGGGACAGGGGCGTTGGAGGAAACACCATATATTTT. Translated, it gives CASSVRDRGVGGNTIYF.

The CDR3 region is CASSRQEDEQFF. The DNA for the CDR3 is TGCGCCAGCAGTCGACAGGAGGATGAGCAGTTCTTC. The V call is TRBV5-1, the J call TRBJ2-1, with a possible D match to TRBD1 (6 bases). There are 12 residues in the CDR3. Germline V gene lookup returns CDR1 SGHRS and CDR2 YFSETQ. Between the trimmed V and J ends, which lost 5 bases and 8 bases, there was a span of 11 bases.

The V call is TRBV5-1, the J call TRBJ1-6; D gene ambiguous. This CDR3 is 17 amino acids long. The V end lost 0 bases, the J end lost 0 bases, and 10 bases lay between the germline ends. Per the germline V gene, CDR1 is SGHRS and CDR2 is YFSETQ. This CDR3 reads CASSLAGGSSYNSPLHF. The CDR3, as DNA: TGCGCCAGCAGCTTGGCCGGCGGCAGCTCCTATAATTCACCCCTCCACTTT.

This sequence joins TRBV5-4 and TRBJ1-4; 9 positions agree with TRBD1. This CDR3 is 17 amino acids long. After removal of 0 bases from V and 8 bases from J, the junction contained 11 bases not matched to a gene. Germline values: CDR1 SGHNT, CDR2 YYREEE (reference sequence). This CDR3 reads CASSLAVGDREREKLFF. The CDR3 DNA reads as TGTGCCAGCAGCTTGGCGGTGGGGGACAGGGAACGGGAAAAACTGTTTTTT.

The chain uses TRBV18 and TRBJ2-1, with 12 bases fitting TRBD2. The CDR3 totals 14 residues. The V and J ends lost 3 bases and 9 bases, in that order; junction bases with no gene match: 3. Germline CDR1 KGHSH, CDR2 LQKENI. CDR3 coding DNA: TGTGCCAGCTCACCCGGACTAGCGGGGTCTGAGCAGTTCTTC. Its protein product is CASSPGLAGSEQFF.

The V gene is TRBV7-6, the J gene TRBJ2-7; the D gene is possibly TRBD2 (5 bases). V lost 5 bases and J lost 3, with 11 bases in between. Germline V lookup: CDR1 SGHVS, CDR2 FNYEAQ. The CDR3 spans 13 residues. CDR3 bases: TGTGCCAGCAGCGAGGGCCCGCACTACGAGCAGTACTTC. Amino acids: CASSEGPHYEQYF.

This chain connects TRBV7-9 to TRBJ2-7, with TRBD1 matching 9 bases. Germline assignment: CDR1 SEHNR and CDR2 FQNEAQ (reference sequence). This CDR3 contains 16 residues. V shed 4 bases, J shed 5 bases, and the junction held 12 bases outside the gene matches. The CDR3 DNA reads TGTGCCAGCAGCTCGTTCTCCGGGACAGGGAGCCACGAGCAGTACTTC. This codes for CASSSFSGTGSHEQYF.

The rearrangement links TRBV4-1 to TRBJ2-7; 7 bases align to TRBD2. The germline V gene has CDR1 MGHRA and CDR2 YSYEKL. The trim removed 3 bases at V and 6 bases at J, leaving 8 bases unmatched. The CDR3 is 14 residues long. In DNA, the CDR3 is TGCGCCAGCAGCCACTATTACCCGGGGGGCGAGCAGTACTTC. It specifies CASSHYYPGGEQYF.

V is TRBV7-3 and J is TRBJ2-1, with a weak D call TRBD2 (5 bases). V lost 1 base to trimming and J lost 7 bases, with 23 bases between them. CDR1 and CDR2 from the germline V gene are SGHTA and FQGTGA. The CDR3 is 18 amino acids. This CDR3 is CASSLSPITRVARNEQFF. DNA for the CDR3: TGTGCCAGCAGCTTAAGCCCCATTACGAGGGTCGCTCGTAATGAGCAGTTCTTC.

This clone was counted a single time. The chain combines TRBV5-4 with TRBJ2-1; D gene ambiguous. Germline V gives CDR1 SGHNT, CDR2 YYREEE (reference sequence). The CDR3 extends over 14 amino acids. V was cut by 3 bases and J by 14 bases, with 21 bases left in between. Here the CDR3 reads CASSSPDSTSREFF. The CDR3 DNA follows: TGTGCCAGCAGCTCTCCAGACTCTACATCCCGGGAGTTCTTC. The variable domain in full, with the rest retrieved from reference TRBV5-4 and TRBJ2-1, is ETGVTQSPTHLIKTRGQQVTLRCSSQSGHNTVSWYQQALGQGPQFIFQYYREEENGRGNFPPRFSGLQFPNYSSELNVNALELDDSALYLCASSSPDSTSREFFGPGTRLTVL.

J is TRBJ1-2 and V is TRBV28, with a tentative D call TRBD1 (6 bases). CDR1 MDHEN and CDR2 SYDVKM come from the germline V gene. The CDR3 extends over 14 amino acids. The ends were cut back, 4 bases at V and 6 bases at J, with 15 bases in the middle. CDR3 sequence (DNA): TGTGCCAGCAGTTCAACAGGGATCCTTCATGGCTACACCTTC. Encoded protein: CASSSTGILHGYTF.

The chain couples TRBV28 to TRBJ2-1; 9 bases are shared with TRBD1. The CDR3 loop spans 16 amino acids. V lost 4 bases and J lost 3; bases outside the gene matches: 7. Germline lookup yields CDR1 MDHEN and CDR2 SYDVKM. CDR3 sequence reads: CASSSGTGFGYNEQFF. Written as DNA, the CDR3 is TGTGCCAGCAGTTCCGGGACAGGGTTCGGCTACAATGAGCAGTTCTTC.

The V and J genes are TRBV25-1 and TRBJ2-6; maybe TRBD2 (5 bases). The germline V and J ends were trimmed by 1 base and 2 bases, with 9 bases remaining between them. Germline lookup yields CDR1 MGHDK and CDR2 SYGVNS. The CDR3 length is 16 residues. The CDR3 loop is CASSESPGTGANVLTF. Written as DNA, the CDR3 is TGTGCCAGCAGTGAATCTCCGGGGACTGGGGCCAACGTCCTGACTTTC.

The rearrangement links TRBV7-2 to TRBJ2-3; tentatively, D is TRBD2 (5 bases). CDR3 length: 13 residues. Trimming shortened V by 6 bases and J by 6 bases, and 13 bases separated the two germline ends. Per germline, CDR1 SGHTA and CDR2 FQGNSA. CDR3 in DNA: TGTGCCAGCAGAGACCAACGGGGTGATACGCAGTATTTT. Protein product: CASRDQRGDTQYF.

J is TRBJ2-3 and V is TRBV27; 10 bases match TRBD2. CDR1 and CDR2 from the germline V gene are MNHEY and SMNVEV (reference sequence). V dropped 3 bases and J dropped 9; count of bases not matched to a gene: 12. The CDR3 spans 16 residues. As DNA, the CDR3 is TGTGCCAGCAGTTTTAGCGGGGGGCCCGTTGGATTCACGCAGTATTTT. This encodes CASSFSGGPVGFTQYF.

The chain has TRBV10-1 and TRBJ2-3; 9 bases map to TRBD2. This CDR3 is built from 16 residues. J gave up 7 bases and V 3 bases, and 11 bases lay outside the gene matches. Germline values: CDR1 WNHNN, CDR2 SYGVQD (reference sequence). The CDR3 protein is CASSDWGGGAANTQYF. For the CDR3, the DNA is TGCGCCAGCAGTGACTGGGGCGGGGGGGCCGCAAATACGCAGTATTTT.